This T cell receptor (beta chain) was documented in a study of shared clonotypes between healthy human individuals. Study-level points and caveats: Estimated richness values were generally larger in naive subsets than in memory subsets.

CD45RO-negative CD8 cells positively selected for CCR7 made up the naive population, which excluded terminally differentiated effector memory CD45RA+ cells. Generated by immunoSEQ multiplex PCR, the TCRdb table keeps only in-frame clones and is missing some. Among some 2,100,000 clones, 85% to 95% were seen once, and the ten largest hold about 1.5%. CDR1 is SGHDT, CDR2 YYEEEE, per germline. Trimming removed 6 bases at V and 7 bases at J, with 22 bases between. There are 15 residues in the CDR3. As to this clone: The antigen is unknown.

The receptor was derived from a man between 18 and 35 years old in good health. Some clones in this sample may be carry-over from other donors' samples. The sample was naive CD8+ T cells from PBMCs. The chain is built from TRBV5-6 and TRBJ1-1; possible D gene TRBD1, 5 bases. CDR3 residues: CASNDGRGPRGEAFF. The CDR3, as DNA: TGTGCCAGCAACGACGGCCGGGGCCCTCGGGGTGAAGCTTTCTTT.